The 13 T cell receptor beta chains below all came from one sample that was sequenced in a study of early T cells in non-severe SARS-CoV-2 infection. TCRdb re-derived calls from the 5' RACE reads in MiXCR, one entry per CDR3 protein. The sample consists of 15,000 to 20,000 distinct CDR3 sequences, approximately 4.8% of them appearing once. Material: whole blood. The receptors were gathered from an adult who was a healthcare worker with PCR-confirmed SARS-CoV-2 infection or an uninfected control (not recorded which).

This chain uses TRBV11-2 with TRBJ2-3; no clear D. The CDR3 extends over 15 amino acids. V lost 1 base and J 1 base, leaving 9 bases between the germline ends. The germline V gene encodes CDR1 SGHAT and CDR2 FQNNGV. The DNA for the CDR3 is TGTGCCAGCAGCTTAGTGGTGCGCGGCACAGATACGCAGTATTTT. Protein product: CASSLVVRGTDTQYF.

Many counts were recorded for this clonotype. The CDR3 nucleotides read TGTGCCAGCAGCTACCCGACAGGGATCACAGATACGCAGTATTTT. Amino acids: CASSYPTGITDTQYF. The chain uses TRBV7-2 and TRBJ2-3; 7 bases are shared with TRBD1. This CDR3 is 15 amino acids long. V gave up 4 bases and J gave up 2 bases; unmatched junction bases: 6. Germline CDR1 and CDR2: SGHTA and FQGNSA.

By sample fraction, this clonotype is medium-sized. CDR3 in amino acids: CASSLRVGSGRSDTQYF. In DNA, the CDR3 is TGCGCCAGCAGCTTGAGAGTTGGTAGCGGGAGGTCCGATACGCAGTATTTT. The chain recombines TRBV5-1 with TRBJ2-3; 10 bases agree with TRBD2. V was clipped by 1 base and J by 6 bases; unmatched bases: 11. There are 17 residues in the CDR3. Germline V gene lookup returns CDR1 SGHRS and CDR2 YFSETQ.

This clonotype is deemed medium-sized. The CDR3 DNA sequence: TGTGCAAGTCGCTTAAAGCCCAACTATGGCTACACCTTC. This translates into CASRLKPNYGYTF. The chain is built from TRBV12-2 and TRBJ1-2. TRBV12-2 is shown as a pseudogene. The CDR3 extends over 13 amino acids.

J is TRBJ1-4 and V is TRBV12-3 or TRBV12-4, with TRBD1 as a possible D gene (6 bases). Trimming left V 5 bases short and J 3 bases short, with 16 bases between. The CDR3 spans 16 residues. In DNA, the CDR3 is TGTGCCAGCAGTCGAACAGGGAACGCATCTAATGAAAAACTGTTTTTT. It specifies CASSRTGNASNEKLFF.

Many counts were recorded for this clonotype. The V call is TRBV11-2, the J call TRBJ2-5, with D unresolved. The CDR3 sequence is 14 residues long. Trimming removed 5 bases at V and 5 bases at J, with 15 bases between. CDR1 is SGHAT, CDR2 FQNNGV, per germline. CDR3 coding DNA: TGTGCCAGCAGCCCAGGACGTCCGTGGGAGACCCAGTACTTC. It translates to CASSPGRPWETQYF.

This clonotype was picked up many times. This chain uses TRBV19 with TRBJ1-2; 7 nucleotides line up with TRBD1. V trimming: 4 bases; J trimming: 6 bases; junction bases outside the gene matches: 20. Germline V gene data show CDR1 as LNHDA and CDR2 as SQIVND (reference sequence). The CDR3 spans 18 residues. The CDR3 region is CASSKLLRGYLPNNGYTF. For the CDR3, the DNA is TGTGCCAGTAGTAAACTCCTCAGGGGGTATCTGCCCAACAATGGCTACACCTTC.

This clonotype is medium-sized by share. This chain joins TRBV19 and TRBJ2-1; 11 bases agree with TRBD2. The V segment lost 9 bases and the J segment 9 bases; nucleotides outside the gene matches: 4. CDR3 length equals 12 residues. Germline loops: CDR1 LNHDA, CDR2 SQIVND (reference sequence). For the CDR3, the DNA is TGTGCCAGCCTAGCGGGAGGTGGTGAGCAGTTCTTC. It is translated as CASLAGGGEQFF. The full variable domain, rest sourced from reference TRBV19 and TRBJ2-1, is DGGITQSPKYLFRKEGQNVTLSCEQNLNHDAMYWYRQDPGQGLRLIYYSQIVNDFQKGDIAEGYSVSREKKESFPLTVTSAQKNPTAFYLCASLAGGGEQFFGPGTRLTVL.

This clonotype was seen repeatedly, ten times or more. This sequence joins TRBV7-9 and TRBJ2-4; TRBD2 aligns across 7 bases. Trimming took 4 bases from V and 0 from J; bases not matched to a gene: 6. The length of the CDR3 is 16 residues. Germline loops: CDR1 SEHNR, CDR2 FQNEAQ (reference sequence). The DNA of the CDR3 is TGTGCCAGCAGCTCCCTGGGAGGGATAGCCAAAAACATTCAGTACTTC. Translating gives CASSSLGGIAKNIQYF.

This clonotype was observed many times. V is TRBV20-1 and J is TRBJ2-3; D is perhaps TRBD2 (6 bases). With 6 bases removed from V and 2 bases from J, the gap between germline ends came to 18 bases. CDR3 size: 15 residues. CDR1 is DFQATT and CDR2 is SNEGSKA in the germline V gene (reference sequence). As DNA, the CDR3 is TGCAGTGCCGAAACACAAGCGGGCCACACAGATACGCAGTATTTT. Amino acids: CSAETQAGHTDTQYF.

This clonotype showed up many times. The rearrangement joins TRBV4-1 to TRBJ2-7; 12 bases map to TRBD1. The CDR3 runs 16 residues. V gave up 0 bases and J gave up 5 bases; unmatched junction bases: 5. Germline V gene data show CDR1 as MGHRA and CDR2 as YSYEKL. The CDR3 sequence is CASSQDLGTGGHEQYF. CDR3 nucleotides: TGCGCCAGCAGCCAAGATCTGGGGACAGGGGGCCACGAGCAGTACTTC.

By share, this clonotype counts as medium-sized. V is TRBV29-1 and J is TRBJ2-3, with D unresolved. Germline CDR1 SQVTM, CDR2 ANQGSEA. This CDR3 contains 14 residues. V was clipped by 4 bases and J by 2 bases, with 13 bases between them. CDR3 residues: CSVAIESNTDTQYF. The CDR3 DNA follows: TGCAGCGTTGCCATAGAGTCAAACACAGATACGCAGTATTTT.

This clonotype was observed many times. The rearrangement joins TRBV20-1 to TRBJ1-1; D unresolved. V was cut by 3 bases and J by 1 base, with 9 bases left in between. CDR1 is DFQATT, CDR2 SNEGSKA, per germline (reference sequence). The CDR3 sequence is 13 residues long. Here the CDR3 reads CSASSQANTEAFF. In nucleotides, the CDR3 is TGCAGTGCTAGTTCGCAGGCGAACACTGAAGCTTTCTTT.